Sequencing of this T cell receptor beta chain was carried out in a study of siplizumab effects on memory and regulatory T cells. Clones were read by immunoSEQ multiplex PCR, and TCRdb kept only the in-frame ones, dropping some. The profile shows about 50,000 clones, approximately 84% of them singletons. Study results and caveats: Poor capture below about 10^-5 frequency left most alloreactive clones unmapped to unstimulated subsets.

Note on this clone: What it binds is unknown.

Unstimulated subsets comprising naive, memory, effector memory and TEMRA cells were sequenced in three donor pairs. The V end was cut by 8 bases, the J end by 4 bases, with 14 bases between. Per the germline V gene, CDR1 is SGHVS and CDR2 is FQNEAQ. This CDR3 comprises 14 residues. The chain uses TRBV7-8 and TRBJ2-2; D unclear. This TCR came from a human donor in good health. The source material was naive CD8+ T cells sorted from blood. CDR3 in DNA: TGTGCCAGCTACCCGGCAGAGACCACCGGGGAGCTGTTTTTT. Translation: CASYPAETTGELFF.